This TCR beta chain was recovered during a study of cytomegalovirus exposure and HLA in healthy donors (dated 2017 in TCRdb). Turning to the overall study: An earlier analysis of approximately 640 of the donors reported 250 to 300 Gb of sequence data and around 120 million unique TCR beta sequences from roughly 180 million T cells. An early release covering roughly 640 HLA-typed donors comprised 250 to 350 gigabases of sequencing data and about 90 million unique TCR sequences. Of the roughly 410 genotyped donors, more than 75% were placed in the genetic ancestry cluster associated with self-reported Caucasian donors. The study was designed to test whether signatures of past pathogen exposure could be identified by cataloging public T cell receptors. Using immunosequencing, the study profiled T cell repertoires from 550 to 750 subjects and related those repertoires to cytomegalovirus serostatus. Along with the roughly 670-subject first cohort, a separate validation cohort of some 130 different subjects was used. To predict cytomegalovirus infection status, the study brought together high-throughput TCR immunosequencing, statistical association of individual TCRs with disease status, and machine learning. To study patterns of TCR occurrence, a later analysis re-analyzed previously published TCR beta repertoires from 550 to 800 donors and added high-resolution HLA genotyping. In the later analysis, no new phenotypic data were used to find candidate immune exposures; instead, reliance was placed on TCR beta sequences and their occurrence across donors. An earlier analysis of fewer than 700 of the donors applied high-throughput TCR beta sequencing to assess whether each TCR beta V gene segment acted as functional or pseudogenic. Donor age, sex, ethnicity and CMV serostatus were collected together with the repertoire data. Genome-wide SNP genotypes for about 65% of the roughly 670 donors were used in a later genetic analysis, which treated that subset as a discovery cohort. Every repertoire in the discovery cohort had been generated on one and the same sequencing platform. Both class I and class II loci were covered by HLA typing, at four-digit resolution. The number of typed donors differed by locus: about 629-630 for A, B, C, DRB1 and DQB1; 500 to 550 for DQA1; roughly 600 for DPA1; and about 450 for DPB1. About five DR-DQ haplotypes were handled as single units for association and clustering, since linkage in the cohort was strong. Among some 400 genotyped donors of the cohort, an average of approximately 220,000 unique TCR beta nucleotide sequences was sequenced per donor, of which 15% to 20% were non-productive.

On this clone itself: Which antigen it targets is not known. There are no base qualities to consult, and no much larger clone falls within one base.

Points the paper makes about the study in general: In this cohort, only TCR beta chains were sequenced, and detectable features were limited by the absence of alpha or paired-chain data. In a later analysis, about 17,000 TCR beta sequences were associated with specific HLA alleles at a false discovery rate of 0.05. Cytomegalovirus status was reported to be diagnosed by the classifier with high specificity and sensitivity in both the original and validation cohorts. In vitro tests confirmed that three of the cytomegalovirus-associated TCR beta chains recognize cytomegalovirus antigens. Some IMGT-functional V segments, including TRBV6-2 and TRBV6-3, could not be distinguished by the 87-base-pair reads and were therefore excluded. In a later genetic analysis, a missense DCLRE1C variant was associated with V-gene and J-gene trimming of TCR beta chains, and the association was replicated in an independent cohort. According to a later analysis, most CMV-associated TCR beta chains appeared to be HLA-restricted, and the HLA associations seemed to be driven largely by CMV exposure. HLA typing was unavailable for some donors at each locus, so association tests used only the typed subset. Because counts were too low, more than 15 rarely observed V segments, including chromosome 9 orphons, were excluded from the earlier analysis of about 500 of the donors. In the study, around 150 TCR beta chains were listed as associated with cytomegalovirus. Across donors, most TCR sequences were observed very rarely, whereas some public TCRs were present in many individuals. Immune exposure information for the cohort was limited to CMV serostatus. A further reported finding was that TCR beta sequences accurately predicted the HLA-A and HLA-B alleles for most subjects in the first cohort. Linkage disequilibrium might explain the correlated functional status among segregating V segments, but an unknown experimental factor could not be ruled out. Compared with equally common non-associated chains, HLA-associated TCR beta chains in a later analysis were more clonally expanded and had lower generation probabilities. In a later analysis, the rate of TCR association differed among HLA loci, with DRB1 alleles having the most associated TCRs and HLA-C alleles having the fewest. It was suggested by the authors that the approach could potentially be generalized to other disease states and immunological phenotypes. Compared with the roughly 670-donor mean, donors in an Asian-associated ancestry cluster had fewer N-insertions in productive TCRs, according to a later genetic analysis. In a later analysis, several top co-occurrence clusters were reported to appear linked to parvovirus B19, influenza, CMV and Epstein-Barr virus. Sequencing depth was assumed to be roughly uniform across donors in the presence/absence analyses, though that assumption may not hold. Strong co-occurrence of HLA alleles, especially DR and DQ, made assigning TCR associations to individual alleles difficult. A cluster of highly shared sequence variants was judged likely to be a technical artifact of the sequencing pipeline. Broadly in line with IMGT annotations, most TCR beta V segments showed up in productive rearrangements about 87% or about 30% of the time in an earlier analysis of 450 to 750 of the donors.

The cohort was made up of approximately 670 healthy bone marrow donors. At the time of sampling, every cohort member was nominally healthy, though immune exposures that went unrecorded were likely present. Of the 600 to 750 cohort members, around 300 had a positive CMV serostatus and approximately 370 had a negative one, while no CMV serostatus was recorded for the donor. A peripheral blood sample was provided by each donor, and peripheral blood mononuclear cells were used for TCR beta sequencing. The Qiagen DNeasy Blood Extraction Kit was used to extract genomic DNA from the blood cell samples. As encoded in the germline V gene, CDR1 is MGHDK while CDR2 is SYGVNS. The CDR3, from cysteine to phenylalanine, totals 11 residues. The retained sequence is limited to the CDR3, 33 bases, with the frame set at the first base. Trimming costs V 7 bases and J 8 bases, and their ends lie 11 bases apart. The method behind the library was the immunoSEQ multiplex PCR assay. For the multiplex PCR, a mixture combining 60 forward primers for TCR Vbeta segments and 13 reverse primers for TCR Jbeta segments was used. The CDR3 region of rearranged TCR beta genes was amplified from genomic DNA by a multiplex PCR assay. The amplified TCR beta libraries were sequenced on the Illumina HiSeq System as 87-base-pair reads. In the paper's pipeline: A later analysis tallied 75 million to 95 million unique TCR beta chains across the 550 to 850 repertoires, and some 12 million of those chains were shared by two or more donors. Raw reads were error-corrected and collapsed into unique sequences with a nearest-neighbor algorithm that merged closely related sequences to remove PCR and sequencing errors. To assign V, D and J gene segments, CDR3 sequences were aligned to IMGT reference sequences. For a sequence to be retained, at least a six-nucleotide match to both a V gene segment and a J gene segment was required. A rearrangement was called productive if the CDR3 had no stop codons and remained in frame with V and J, and every other rearrangement was called non-productive. Following IMGT convention, CDR3 was defined as the stretch from the second conserved V-encoded cysteine to the conserved J-encoded phenylalanine. In an earlier analysis of around 640 of the donors, sequences lacking an unambiguous match to a single V gene segment were excluded. In an earlier analysis of some 590 of the donors, V segments were called functional above 56.7% productive rearrangements and were called segregating when the between-donor standard deviation exceeded 5%. A statistical classification framework was built for diagnosing cytomegalovirus status from the catalog of TCR beta chain sequences. In a later analysis, TCR nucleotide sequences were compared against IMGT/GENE-DB human TR gene sequences so that V and J genes could be assigned. In a later analysis, CDR3 sequences and most-parsimonious VDJ recombination scenarios were assigned using the TCRdist pipeline. In a later analysis, each TCR beta chain was defined by its CDR3 amino acid sequence together with its V-gene family, and reads without a unique V-gene family were excluded. As a way to deal with suspected cross-contamination and a sequencing artifact, a later analysis dropped 450 to 600 nucleotide sequences that were highly shared and had low generation probability. A later analysis calculated a clonal expansion index for each public chain from normalized within-repertoire ranks of inferred template counts. A later analysis computed generation probabilities with a VDJ recombination model fitted to out-of-frame rearrangements, and checked the results against IGoR. In a later analysis, hypergeometric tests were used to score TCR-TCR, TCR-HLA and TCR-CMV co-occurrence, with a repertoire-size bias correction applied to TCR pairs. In a later analysis, false discovery rates were estimated by permuting HLA or CMV assignments 20 times. In a later analysis, co-occurring TCRs were grouped using DBSCAN, and TCRdist sequence similarity was added for clustering within HLA-allele-positive subsets. Co-occurrence clustering excluded repertoires with fewer than 30,000 or more than 120,000 public chains, plus five with anomalous nucleotide sharing. Entries here come from immuneACCESS through TCRdb and include only in-frame sequences with V and J called. Some clones fail to appear in such tables; in the studies checked, an unresolved V gene covers under half of the shortfall, and the cause of the remainder is unknown. The DNA was the basis for D and trimming; V, J and clone size are from that table. Here the sample has some 170,000 clones; about 72% occur a single time. The ten largest clones represent about 2.5% of the sample.

The chain employs TRBV25-1 and TRBJ1-1; tentative D gene TRBD1, with 5 bases matching. The TCR was taken from a human donor in good health. Specimen: PBMCs. The CDR3 is CASIWGGEAFF. The DNA reads as follows: TGTGCCAGCATTTGGGGGGGGGAAGCTTTCTTT.